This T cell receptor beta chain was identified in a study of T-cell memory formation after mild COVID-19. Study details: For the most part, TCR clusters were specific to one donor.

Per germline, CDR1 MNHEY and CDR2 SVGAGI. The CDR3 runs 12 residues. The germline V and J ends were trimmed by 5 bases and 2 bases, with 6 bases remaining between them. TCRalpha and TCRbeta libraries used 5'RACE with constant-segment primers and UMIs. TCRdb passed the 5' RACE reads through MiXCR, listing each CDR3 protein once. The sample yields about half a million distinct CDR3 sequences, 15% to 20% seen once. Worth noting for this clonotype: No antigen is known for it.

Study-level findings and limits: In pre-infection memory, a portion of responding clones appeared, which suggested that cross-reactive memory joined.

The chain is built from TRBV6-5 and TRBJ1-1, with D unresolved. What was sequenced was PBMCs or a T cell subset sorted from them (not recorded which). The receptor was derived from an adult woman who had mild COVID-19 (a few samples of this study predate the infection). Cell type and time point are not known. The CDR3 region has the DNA TGTGCCAGCAGTGGCTTTAACACTGAAGCTTTCTTT. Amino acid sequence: CASSGFNTEAFF.